This entry lists 16 T cell receptor beta chains sequenced from one sample in a study of Graves' ophthalmopathy and Graves' hyperthyroidism. The sequenced template was RNA, covering the TCR beta CDR3 region. First-round RT-PCR used HTBI primers; second-round multiplex PCR followed. MiXCR was run by TCRdb on the multiplex PCR reads, yielding one entry per CDR3 protein. The sample includes roughly 400,000 distinct CDR3 sequences, 15% to 17% of them seen just once. Input material: peripheral blood. The receptor set was obtained from a woman under 30 with stable Graves' hyperthyroidism.

At least ten counts were recorded for this clonotype. The V gene is TRBV18, the J gene TRBJ1-1; possible D gene TRBD1, 5 bases. Per the germline V gene, CDR1 is KGHSH and CDR2 is LQKENI. This CDR3 has 13 residues. Trimming shortened V by 8 bases and J by 0 bases, and 10 bases separated the two germline ends. For the CDR3, the DNA is TGTGCCAGCAGTCCGACAGTGAACACTGAAGCTTTCTTT. It codes for CASSPTVNTEAFF.

This clonotype was seen repeatedly, ten times or more. This sequence joins TRBV14 and TRBJ2-5; D uncertain. Germline V gives CDR1 SGHDN, CDR2 FVKESK. The CDR3 length is 12 residues. V was clipped by 2 bases and J by 4 bases, with 5 bases between them. In DNA form, the CDR3 reads TGTGCCAGCAGCCAATGGCGAGAGACCCAGTACTTC. Amino acid sequence: CASSQWRETQYF.

This clonotype has a count of ten or more. The chain combines TRBV12-5 with TRBJ2-2; D remains unclear. Deletions cut 3 bases from V and 3 bases from J, with 8 bases between. This CDR3 contains 14 residues. Germline V gives CDR1 LGHNT, CDR2 FRNRAP. The chain's CDR3 is CASGLSPDTGELFF. The CDR3 nucleotides are TGTGCTAGTGGTTTAAGCCCGGACACCGGGGAGCTGTTTTTT.

This clonotype was picked up many times. The gene calls are TRBV13 and TRBJ2-5; unclear D gene. This CDR3 has 15 residues. Trimming removed 5 bases at V and 4 bases at J, with 17 bases between. Germline CDR1 PRHDT, CDR2 FYEKMQ (reference sequence). The CDR3 sequence is CASSLHDKKAETQYF. CDR3 nucleotides: TGTGCCAGCAGCCTACATGACAAGAAGGCAGAGACCCAGTACTTC.

This clonotype came up many times. The chain uses TRBV15 and TRBJ2-2, with 11 bases identical to TRBD1. The CDR3 spans 17 residues. With V trimmed by 6 bases and J by 8 bases, 14 bases remained unmatched. Looked up from germline, CDR1 is LNHNV and CDR2 is YYDKDF (reference sequence). The CDR3 sequence: CATRSHRGQGGTGELFF. For the CDR3, the DNA is TGTGCCACCAGGTCCCACAGGGGACAGGGGGGTACGGGGGAGCTGTTTTTT.

This clonotype came up many times. The chain employs TRBV12-3 or TRBV12-4 and TRBJ1-1, with D tentatively TRBD1 (5 bases). The CDR3 has 13 amino acids. V was pared by 8 bases and J by 3 bases, with 13 bases between. The CDR3 is CASGEGPYTEAFF. CDR3 coding DNA: TGTGCCAGCGGGGAGGGGCCTTACACTGAAGCTTTCTTT.

The rearrangement uses TRBV4-1 and TRBJ2-5; 12 nucleotides line up with TRBD2. Germline V gene lookup returns CDR1 MGHRA and CDR2 YSYEKL. CDR3 length equals 16 residues. V dropped 3 bases and J dropped 2; count of bases not matched to a gene: 4. CDR3 DNA: TGCGCCAGCAGCCACCGACTAGCGGGGGCGCAAGAGACCCAGTACTTC. It encodes CASSHRLAGAQETQYF.

This clonotype was observed a handful of times. CDR3 in DNA: TGCAGCGTCCAACAGGGGGCTCAGAACACTGAAGCTTTCTTT. This encodes CSVQQGAQNTEAFF. The chain links TRBV29-1 to TRBJ1-1; 9 bases match TRBD1. Germline V CDR1 and CDR2: SQVTM, ANQGSEA. The CDR3 covers 14 residues. With V trimmed by 6 bases and J by 1 base, 6 bases remained unmatched.

This clonotype was detected ten times or more. The genes are TRBV6-1 and TRBJ2-2; a weak D match, TRBD2 (5 bases). V lost 11 bases, J lost 3 bases, and 16 bases lay in between. This CDR3 has 14 amino acids. Per germline, CDR1 MNHNS and CDR2 SASEGT. CDR3 amino acids: CAGEWQDHTGELFF. As DNA, the CDR3 is TGTGCCGGGGAGTGGCAGGACCACACCGGGGAGCTGTTTTTT.

This clonotype came up many times. The V and J genes are TRBV7-8 and TRBJ2-2; D is ambiguous. The germline V gene encodes CDR1 SGHVS and CDR2 FQNEAQ. Between the trimmed V and J ends, which lost 6 bases and 6 bases, there was a span of 8 bases. The length of the CDR3 is 12 residues. DNA for the CDR3: TGTGCCAGCAGTCTAGAATCCGGGGAGCTGTTTTTT. Translating gives CASSLESGELFF.

This clonotype was seen many times. The rearrangement joins TRBV6-1 to TRBJ1-1; D is unclear. This CDR3 is 14 amino acids long. The germline V and J ends were trimmed by 6 bases and 0 bases, with 11 bases remaining between them. The germline CDR1 and CDR2 sequences are MNHNS and SASEGT. CDR3 loop: CASRQGRLNTEAFF. The CDR3 DNA follows: TGTGCCAGCAGACAAGGACGTTTGAACACTGAAGCTTTCTTT.

The chain links TRBV5-6 to TRBJ2-5; 7 bases agree with TRBD1. The V segment lost 4 bases and the J segment 5 bases; nucleotides outside the gene matches: 11. CDR3 size: 15 residues. Germline CDR1 and CDR2: SGHDT and YYEEEE. This CDR3 reads CASSRQGTGFETQYF. As DNA, the CDR3 is TGTGCCAGCAGCCGACAGGGCACTGGGTTTGAGACCCAGTACTTC.

V usage is TRBV18 and J usage is TRBJ1-2; tentative D call: TRBD1 (5 bases). CDR3 length equals 14 residues. Germline V gene lookup returns CDR1 KGHSH and CDR2 LQKENI. The V end was cut by 2 bases, the J end by 2 bases, with 9 bases between. The chain's CDR3 is CASSPGAGNYGYTF. As DNA, the CDR3 is TGTGCCAGCTCACCAGGGGCAGGAAACTATGGCTACACCTTC.

The table lists this clonotype with many counts. The V gene is TRBV5-6, the J gene TRBJ1-2, with TRBD1 matching 7 bases. The CDR3 spans 15 residues. Germline V lookup: CDR1 SGHDT, CDR2 YYEEEE. V lost 6 bases to trimming and J lost 6 bases; unmatched junction nucleotides: 14. The CDR3 region has the DNA TGTGCCAGCACCATGAATAGGGACAGCGTCAATGGCTACACCTTC. It codes for CASTMNRDSVNGYTF. The whole variable domain, filled in from reference TRBV5-6 and TRBJ1-2, reads DAGVTQSPTHLIKTRGQQVTLRCSPKSGHDTVSWYQQALGQGPQFIFQYYEEEERQRGNFPDRFSGHQFPNYSSELNVNALLLGDSALYLCASTMNRDSVNGYTFGSGTRLTVV.

This clonotype appeared many times. The chain is built from TRBV20-1 and TRBJ1-1, with 8 bases lining up with TRBD1. This CDR3 has 14 amino acids. Germline values: CDR1 DFQATT, CDR2 SNEGSKA (reference sequence). V dropped 6 bases and J dropped 7; count of bases not matched to a gene: 13. DNA of the CDR3: TGCAGTGCCCTCCTTTCAGGGGGCTTTGATGAAGCTTTCTTT. Translated, it gives CSALLSGGFDEAFF.

V is TRBV9 and J is TRBJ2-5; 7 bases fit TRBD2. V lost 0 bases and J lost 5; bases outside the gene matches: 4. The CDR3 extends over 14 amino acids. The germline CDR1 and CDR2 sequences are SGDLS and YYNGEE. CDR3 loop: CASSVGRGGETQYF. For the CDR3, the DNA is TGTGCCAGCAGCGTAGGGAGGGGAGGGGAGACCCAGTACTTC.